The clone carrying this TCR beta chain was detected ten times or more. TCRdb ran MiXCR on the PCR reads. The table records about 85,000 clones, less than 10% of them present only once. This sample was taken from a study of metastatic and nonmetastatic thyroid tumors. Trimming shortened V by 2 bases and J by 2 bases, and 6 bases separated the two germline ends. This CDR3 is built from 13 residues. CDR1 is SGHKS, CDR2 YYEKEE, per germline (reference sequence). No patient received treatment before thyroid surgery. The source is a female donor with papillary thyroid cancer or a benign thyroid nodule (not recorded which). Some clones in this sample may be carry-over from other donors' samples. The sequencing sample was made of blood. The rearrangement uses TRBV5-5 and TRBJ2-3; D gene unclear. Here the CDR3 DNA reads TGTGCCAGCAGCTTAGGCCCCACAGATACGCAGTATTTT. Residues: CASSLGPTDTQYF.